This T cell receptor (beta chain) originates from a study of T cell changes during pregnancy in multiple sclerosis. The method was immunoSEQ multiplex PCR; TCRdb's version includes in-frame clones alone and lacks a portion of them. The table shows 90,000 to 95,000 clones, with roughly 93% occurring only once. In its sample, this clone was seen once. One end of the junction varies from germline; a read error may be responsible. The sequencing here drew on peripheral blood, taken in the third trimester of pregnancy. The sequence came from a female donor with multiple sclerosis, enrolled in a pregnancy study.

The CDR3 nucleotides are TGCGCCAGCAGCCAAGGGGAGACTAGCGGGAGGCTTGCGGTCTTC. Amino acid sequence: CASSQGETSGRLAVF. The J gene is TRBJ2-1, the V gene TRBV4-1; 13 bases are shared with TRBD2. Germline CDR1 MGHRA, CDR2 YSYEKL. This CDR3 contains 15 residues.